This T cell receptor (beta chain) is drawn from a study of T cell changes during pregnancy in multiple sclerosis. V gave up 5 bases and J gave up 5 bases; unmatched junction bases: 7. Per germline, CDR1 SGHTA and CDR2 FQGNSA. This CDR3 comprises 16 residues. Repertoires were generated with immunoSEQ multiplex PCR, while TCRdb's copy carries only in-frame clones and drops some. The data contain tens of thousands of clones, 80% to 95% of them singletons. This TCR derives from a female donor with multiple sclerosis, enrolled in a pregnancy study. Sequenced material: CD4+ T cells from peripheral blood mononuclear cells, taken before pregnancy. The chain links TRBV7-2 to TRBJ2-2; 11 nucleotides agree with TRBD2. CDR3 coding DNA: TGTGCCAGCAGCCACCTGACTAGCGGGGTGACCGGGGAGCTGTTTTTT. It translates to CASSHLTSGVTGELFF.